A single sample is the source of the 32 T cell receptor beta chains below, sequenced in a study of early T cells in non-severe SARS-CoV-2 infection. TCRdb re-derived calls from the 5' RACE reads in MiXCR, one entry per CDR3 protein. The sample lists 98,000 or so distinct CDR3 sequences; 12% were seen once. The sequencing used whole blood, collected at baseline. The receptors shown here come from an adult who was a healthcare worker with PCR-confirmed SARS-CoV-2 infection or an uninfected control (not recorded which).

This clonotype occurred many times. The rearrangement uses TRBV13 and TRBJ2-7; D is perhaps TRBD2 (5 bases). CDR3 length: 13 amino acids. Trimming removed 6 bases from V and 6 bases from J, with 15 bases in between. Looked up from germline, CDR1 is PRHDT and CDR2 is FYEKMQ (reference sequence). The CDR3 region is CASRFLGGGEQYF. Written as DNA, the CDR3 is TGTGCCAGCAGGTTTCTAGGAGGCGGCGAGCAGTACTTC.

The table lists this clonotype with a count of one. The chain links TRBV12-3 or TRBV12-4 to TRBJ2-3; 11 nucleotides agree with TRBD2. CDR3 length equals 15 residues. V was pared by 6 bases and J by 4 bases, with 6 bases of the junction left unmatched. CDR3 coding DNA: TGTGCCAGCAGCGAGCCGGGACTAGCGGCAGATACGCAGTATTTT. This sequence encodes CASSEPGLAADTQYF.

This clonotype was seen many times. The V and J genes are TRBV24-1 and TRBJ2-7; D is unresolved. Germline CDR1 KGHDR, CDR2 SFDVKD. The CDR3 is 10 amino acids. Trimming took 10 bases from V and 3 from J, leaving 6 bases between them. In nucleotides, the CDR3 is TGTGCCACACCGGGCTACGAGCAGTACTTC. It codes for CATPGYEQYF.

This clonotype was seen more than once but under ten times. The CDR3 DNA sequence: TGTGCCAGCAGCTTAGGGACTAGCGGGAGACCCAAAAACATTCAGTACTTC. Protein: CASSLGTSGRPKNIQYF. The V gene is TRBV5-4, the J gene TRBJ2-4; 14 positions match TRBD2. Trimming took 2 bases from V and 2 from J; bases not matched to a gene: 3. Germline CDR1 and CDR2: SGHNT and YYREEE (reference sequence). The CDR3 extends over 17 amino acids.

The CDR3 DNA sequence: TGCAGCCCCGTGGACAGGGATGAGACCCAGTACTTC. Protein product: CSPVDRDETQYF. V usage is TRBV29-1 and J usage is TRBJ2-5; 8 bases map to TRBD1. The germline V gene encodes CDR1 SQVTM and CDR2 ANQGSEA. The CDR3 is made up of 12 amino acids. Unmatched junction bases numbered 7, after V lost 8 bases and J lost 5 bases.

This chain connects TRBV19 to TRBJ1-1; 8 nucleotides line up with TRBD1. V gave up 2 bases and J gave up 4 bases; unmatched junction bases: 3. CDR1 is LNHDA and CDR2 is SQIVND in the germline V gene (reference sequence). The CDR3 length is 14 residues. The CDR3 nucleotides read TGTGCCAGTAGTATACAGGGGGCTCGCACTGAAGCTTTCTTT. This sequence encodes CASSIQGARTEAFF.

There are a few counts of this clonotype. The rearrangement links TRBV11-2 to TRBJ2-1; 13 nucleotides align to TRBD2. Per germline, CDR1 SGHAT and CDR2 FQNNGV. This CDR3 region has 16 residues. V trimming: 5 bases; J trimming: 3 bases; junction bases outside the gene matches: 4. Here the CDR3 DNA reads TGTGCCAGCAGCCGACTAGCGGGAGGAGTCTACAATGAGCAGTTCTTC. Amino acid sequence: CASSRLAGGVYNEQFF. Combining the CDR3 with reference TRBV11-2 and TRBJ2-1 gives the whole variable domain EAGVAQSPRYKIIEKRQSVAFWCNPISGHATLYWYQQILGQGPKLLIQFQNNGVVDDSQLPKDRFSAERLKGVDSTLKIQPAKLEDSAVYLCASSRLAGGVYNEQFFGPGTRLTVL.

This clonotype was recorded many times. V and J are TRBV10-1 and TRBJ2-2; TRBD1 agrees at 7 bases. This CDR3 is 16 amino acids long. Germline CDR1 reads WNHNN; CDR2 reads SYGVQD (reference sequence). Unmatched junction bases numbered 15, after V lost 9 bases and J lost 5 bases. The DNA for the CDR3 is TGCGCCAGTCACCCGGACAGGATCGCTGGGACCGGGGAGCTGTTTTTT. This sequence encodes CASHPDRIAGTGELFF.

The DNA for the CDR3 is TGTGCCAGCAGCCCTGGGCCCGACACGTGGTATGAAGCTTTCTTT. It is translated as CASSPGPDTWYEAFF. The J gene is TRBJ1-1, the V gene TRBV28; no clear D. The CDR3 is 15 amino acids. The V gene lost 6 bases and the J gene lost 7 bases, with 21 bases spanning the gap. The germline gives CDR1 MDHEN, CDR2 SYDVKM.

This clonotype occurred a few times. J is TRBJ2-3 and V is TRBV6-5; 13 bases align to TRBD2. Per the germline V gene, CDR1 is MNHEY and CDR2 is SVGAGI. V gave up 6 bases and J gave up 8 bases; unmatched junction bases: 8. CDR3 length equals 15 residues. CDR3 sequence: CASRRTSGGPGTQYF. The CDR3 DNA follows: TGTGCCAGCAGGAGGACTAGCGGGGGCCCTGGTACGCAGTATTTT.

This clonotype has ten or more counts. The chain combines TRBV7-3 with TRBJ2-1, with a weak D call TRBD2 (5 bases). V was pared by 0 bases and J by 7 bases, with 22 bases between. CDR3 length: 18 residues. Germline CDR1 reads SGHTA; CDR2 reads FQGTGA. CDR3 amino acids: CASSLTPALGRTGNEQFF. In nucleotides, the CDR3 is TGTGCCAGCAGCTTAACGCCTGCTCTGGGAAGGACTGGGAATGAGCAGTTCTTC.

This chain connects TRBV7-3 to TRBJ2-3; D is possibly TRBD2 (6 bases). This CDR3 contains 16 residues. The V end lost 0 bases, the J end lost 1 base, and 11 bases lay between the germline ends. Germline loops: CDR1 SGHTA, CDR2 FQGTGA. The CDR3 protein is CASSLTPSGGTDTQYF. The CDR3, as DNA: TGTGCCAGCAGCTTAACCCCCTCGGGAGGCACAGATACGCAGTATTTT.

A remark on this clonotype: A read error may produce the germline difference seen at one junction end. The rearrangement joins TRBV3-1 to TRBJ2-6; D possibly uses TRBD1 or TRBD2 (5 bases each). Germline CDR1 and CDR2: LGHDT and YNNKEL (reference sequence). The CDR3 runs 17 residues. CDR3 bases: TGTGCCAGCAGCCAAGCGGGAAGGGGAGTGGGTACCAACGTCCTGACCTTC. It codes for CASSQAGRGVGTNVLTF.

This chain connects TRBV5-1 to TRBJ2-3; possible D gene TRBD2, 5 bases. The CDR3 extends over 13 amino acids. Trimming took 4 bases from V and 3 from J, leaving 9 bases between them. Germline CDR1 is SGHRS and CDR2 is YFSETQ. The CDR3 here is CASSASGTDTQYF. The CDR3, as DNA: TGCGCCAGCAGCGCCAGCGGAACAGATACGCAGTATTTT.

This clonotype was seen a few times. V and J are TRBV12-3 or TRBV12-4 and TRBJ2-6; D may be TRBD1 or TRBD2 (5 bases each). V was trimmed by 5 bases and J by 4 bases, leaving 12 bases between them. The CDR3 length is 15 residues. Here the CDR3 DNA reads TGTGCCAGCAGTCCCGGGACGGCCGGGGCCAACGTCCTGACTTTC. Its protein product is CASSPGTAGANVLTF.

This clonotype came up a few times. The chain has TRBV7-3 and TRBJ1-1; maybe TRBD1 (6 bases). V dropped 2 bases and J dropped 2 bases, with 12 bases sitting between them. This CDR3 contains 15 residues. Looked up from germline, CDR1 is SGHTA and CDR2 is FQGTGA. The CDR3 sequence is CASSLSGTPNTEAFF. As DNA, the CDR3 is TGTGCCAGCAGCTTATCTGGGACACCCAACACTGAAGCTTTCTTT.

The table lists this clonotype with many counts. The chain joins TRBV29-1 to TRBJ1-1; D ambiguous. Germline V gives CDR1 SQVTM, CDR2 ANQGSEA. Trimming removed 3 bases at V and 6 bases at J, with 11 bases between. This CDR3 region has 12 residues. CDR3: CSVDLGYAEAFF. The CDR3 DNA sequence: TGCAGCGTTGATCTGGGGTACGCTGAAGCTTTCTTT.

This clonotype is labeled as medium-sized. V gene TRBV27 combines with J gene TRBJ2-1; either TRBD1 or TRBD2 may supply D (5 bases each). Germline V gene lookup returns CDR1 MNHEY and CDR2 SMNVEV (reference sequence). V lost 6 bases and J lost 1, with 13 bases in between. The CDR3 has 15 residues. This CDR3 reads CASSREMGSYNEQFF. For the CDR3, the DNA is TGTGCCAGCAGCAGGGAGATGGGATCCTACAATGAGCAGTTCTTC.

J is TRBJ1-6 and V is TRBV12-3 or TRBV12-4; D not certain. Trimming removed 0 bases from V and 0 bases from J, with 9 bases in between. The CDR3 contains 17 residues. This CDR3 reads CASSLAQWSSYNSPLHF. As DNA, the CDR3 is TGTGCCAGCAGTTTAGCCCAGTGGAGCTCCTATAATTCACCCCTCCACTTT.

Ten or more counts support this clonotype. The chain combines TRBV11-2 with TRBJ2-7; the D is unclear. Per the germline V gene, CDR1 is SGHAT and CDR2 is FQNNGV. V was clipped by 0 bases and J by 6 bases, with 3 bases between them. This CDR3 comprises 11 residues. The CDR3 reads CASSLEVEQYF. CDR3 sequence (DNA): TGTGCCAGCAGCTTAGAGGTCGAGCAGTACTTC.

The rearrangement uses TRBV25-1 and TRBJ2-5; D not certain. CDR1 and CDR2 from the germline V gene are MGHDK and SYGVNS. CDR3 length: 9 amino acids. Trimming took off 9 bases at V and 2 bases at J, with 1 base between the two ends. The CDR3 region is CARQETQYF. As DNA, the CDR3 is TGTGCCAGACAAGAGACCCAGTACTTC.

The chain has TRBV29-1 and TRBJ2-3; TRBD2 aligns across 7 bases. In germline, CDR1 is SQVTM, CDR2 ANQGSEA. V shed 3 bases, J shed 5 bases, and the junction held 5 bases outside the gene matches. The CDR3 sequence is 13 residues long. The CDR3 DNA reads TGCAGCGTTGATCCTGGCGGGGGAGATACGCAGTATTTT. It is translated as CSVDPGGGDTQYF.

The V gene is TRBV27, the J gene TRBJ2-2; D gene unclear. The length of the CDR3 is 13 residues. Germline V gene data show CDR1 as MNHEY and CDR2 as SMNVEV (reference sequence). Deletions cut 8 bases from V and 0 bases from J, with 7 bases between. The CDR3 sequence is CASRAANTGELFF. CDR3 nucleotides: TGTGCCAGCCGTGCCGCGAACACCGGGGAGCTGTTTTTT.

This clonotype has a handful of counts. The chain links TRBV2 to TRBJ2-5; 10 bases match TRBD1. The ends lost 5 bases at V and 2 bases at J; junction bases unmatched: 5. CDR3 length: 15 amino acids. Germline CDR1 and CDR2: SNHLY and FYNNEI. The CDR3 DNA sequence: TGTGCCAGCAGTAGATCGGGACAGGGGCAAGAGACCCAGTACTTC. Encoded protein: CASSRSGQGQETQYF.

This clonotype was recorded a few times. The chain is built from TRBV2 and TRBJ1-2; D uncertain. Germline V lookup: CDR1 SNHLY, CDR2 FYNNEI. The CDR3 covers 11 residues. Trimming took 4 bases from V and 7 from J, leaving 7 bases between them. CDR3 nucleotides: TGTGCCAGCAGTGTGGGGTCTGGCTACACCTTC. Protein sequence: CASSVGSGYTF. Using reference TRBV2 and TRBJ1-2 for the parts outside the CDR3, the full variable domain is EPEVTQTPSHQVTQMGQEVILRCVPISNHLYFYWYRQILGQKVEFLVSFYNNEISEKSEIFDDQFSVERPDGSNFTLKIRSTKLEDSAMYFCASSVGSGYTFGSGTRLTVV.

The V gene is TRBV7-9, the J gene TRBJ2-1, with unresolved D. Germline CDR1 reads SEHNR; CDR2 reads FQNEAQ (reference sequence). The CDR3 extends over 13 amino acids. V lost 3 bases and J 10 bases, leaving 13 bases between the germline ends. Here the CDR3 reads CASSFADTSEQFF. The CDR3 DNA sequence: TGTGCCAGCAGCTTCGCAGACACATCGGAGCAGTTCTTC.

This chain uses TRBV28 with TRBJ2-7; no definite D call. V was clipped by 3 bases and J by 5 bases, with 11 bases between them. Germline V gene data show CDR1 as MDHEN and CDR2 as SYDVKM. The CDR3 has 13 amino acids. The CDR3 sequence: CASSFLGLNEQYF. The CDR3, as DNA: TGTGCCAGCAGTTTCCTTGGTTTAAACGAGCAGTACTTC.

This chain uses TRBV2 with TRBJ1-5, with D perhaps matching TRBD1 (5 bases). CDR3 length: 14 amino acids. Trimming pared 0 bases from V and 4 bases from J, leaving 7 bases between. Per germline, CDR1 SNHLY and CDR2 FYNNEI. CDR3 sequence reads: CASSEAGGNQPQHF. CDR3 bases: TGTGCCAGCAGTGAAGCCGGGGGGAATCAGCCCCAGCATTTT.

In this sample, this clonotype turned up once. The CDR3 does not close with the conserved phenylalanine or tryptophan, likely indicating a read error. V is TRBV29-1 and J is TRBJ2-3, with D perhaps assigned TRBD1 or TRBD2 (6 bases each). Trimming took off 2 bases at V and 5 bases at J, with 11 bases between the two ends. The CDR3 loop spans 13 amino acids. Germline CDR1 SQVTM, CDR2 ANQGSEA. CDR3 loop: CSVERGLGDTQYL. The CDR3 DNA is TGCAGCGTTGAACGGGGGCTCGGAGATACGCAGTATCTT.

By sample fraction, this clonotype is medium-sized. The chain recombines TRBV28 with TRBJ1-5; 8 positions match TRBD1. This CDR3 has 16 amino acids. Trimming removed 3 bases from V and 3 bases from J; junction bases left unmatched: 7. Germline CDR1 and CDR2: MDHEN and SYDVKM. The CDR3 DNA sequence: TGTGCCAGCAGTTTCCCCGACAGGGGACCCAATCAGCCCCAGCATTTT. It is translated as CASSFPDRGPNQPQHF.

This clonotype showed up many times. This chain connects TRBV5-4 to TRBJ2-1, with 12 positions matching TRBD2. The CDR3 has 16 residues. The V and J ends lost 4 bases and 5 bases, in that order; junction bases with no gene match: 7. Germline V lookup: CDR1 SGHNT, CDR2 YYREEE (reference sequence). Here the CDR3 reads CASSQGLAGNHNEQFF. The DNA of the CDR3 is TGTGCCAGCAGCCAAGGACTAGCGGGAAACCACAATGAGCAGTTCTTC. The entire variable domain, with the rest obtained from reference TRBV5-4 and TRBJ2-1, is as follows: ETGVTQSPTHLIKTRGQQVTLRCSSQSGHNTVSWYQQALGQGPQFIFQYYREEENGRGNFPPRFSGLQFPNYSSELNVNALELDDSALYLCASSQGLAGNHNEQFFGPGTRLTVL.

This clonotype was found a few times. The chain employs TRBV29-1 and TRBJ2-7; D unresolved. The CDR3 length is 14 residues. Trimming removed 5 bases at V and 2 bases at J, with 16 bases between. Germline loops: CDR1 SQVTM, CDR2 ANQGSEA. CDR3 sequence: CSVSAKPGAYEQYF. As DNA, the CDR3 is TGCAGCGTTTCAGCAAAGCCTGGGGCCTACGAGCAGTACTTC.